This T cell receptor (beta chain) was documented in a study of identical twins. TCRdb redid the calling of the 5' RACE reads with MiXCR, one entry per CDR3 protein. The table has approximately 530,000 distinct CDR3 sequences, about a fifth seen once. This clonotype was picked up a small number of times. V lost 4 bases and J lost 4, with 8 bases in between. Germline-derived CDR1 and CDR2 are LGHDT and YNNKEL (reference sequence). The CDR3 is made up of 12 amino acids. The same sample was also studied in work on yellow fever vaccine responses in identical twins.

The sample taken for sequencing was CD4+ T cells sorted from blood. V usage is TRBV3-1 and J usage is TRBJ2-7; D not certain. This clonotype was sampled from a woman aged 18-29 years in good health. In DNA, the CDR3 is TGTGCCAGCAGCCTGACGATTTACGAGCAGTACTTC. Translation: CASSLTIYEQYF.